One and the same sample provided the 18 T cell receptor beta chains below, sequenced in a study of CD8 T cells in Susac syndrome. RNA amounts of roughly 0.45 to 1 ug underwent reverse transcription with random hexamers. TCRdb independently ran MiXCR on the immunoSEQ multiplex PCR reads; one entry per CDR3 protein. The sample comprises under 200,000 distinct CDR3 sequences, 90% to 96% of which are singletons, and 0.075% to 0.1% rests with the top ten. The material sequenced was CD4+ T cells from PBMCs. The receptors were sampled from a human donor with Susac syndrome.

The chain uses TRBV11-2 and TRBJ2-4; D is undetermined. Trimming removed 0 bases at V and 0 bases at J, with 9 bases between. CDR1 SGHAT and CDR2 FQNNGV come from the germline V gene. This CDR3 region has 16 residues. The CDR3 reads CASSLEAFLAKNIQYF. CDR3 DNA sequence: TGTGCCAGCAGCTTAGAGGCCTTTCTAGCCAAAAACATTCAGTACTTC.

The chain carries TRBV12-3 or TRBV12-4 and TRBJ2-2, with D unclear. V was trimmed by 0 bases and J by 6 bases, leaving 8 bases between them. The CDR3 is made up of 14 amino acids. The CDR3 is CASSLATDSGELFF. In DNA, the CDR3 is TGTGCCAGCAGTTTAGCGACTGATTCCGGGGAGCTGTTTTTT.

The V and J genes are TRBV27 and TRBJ2-5; D may be TRBD1 (5 bases). V shed 3 bases and J shed 3 bases, with 14 bases lying between them. This CDR3 comprises 15 residues. Germline V CDR1 and CDR2: MNHEY, SMNVEV (reference sequence). The CDR3 sequence: CASSLGPWGKETQYF. CDR3 nucleotide sequence: TGTGCCAGCAGTTTGGGGCCGTGGGGAAAAGAGACCCAGTACTTC.

V usage is TRBV6-6 and J usage is TRBJ1-1; 7 bases map to TRBD1. Per germline, CDR1 MNHNY and CDR2 SVGAGI (reference sequence). V lost 6 bases, J lost 4 bases, and 8 bases stayed unmatched. This CDR3 spans 14 amino acids. The CDR3 loop is CASRQGIGATEAFF. The CDR3 coding sequence is TGTGCCAGCAGACAGGGGATTGGGGCCACTGAAGCTTTCTTT.

This chain links TRBV20-1 with TRBJ2-3; 12 nucleotides line up with TRBD2. Germline V CDR1 and CDR2: DFQATT, SNEGSKA (reference sequence). The CDR3 totals 14 residues. The V gene end was trimmed by 6 bases and the J gene end by 4 bases; junction bases not matched to a gene: 5. This chain's CDR3 is CSARLAGVADTQYF. CDR3 in DNA: TGCAGTGCCAGACTAGCGGGGGTCGCAGATACGCAGTATTTT.

The rearrangement uses TRBV2 and TRBJ2-2; TRBD1 agrees at 9 bases. The J segment lost 7 bases and the V segment lost 8 bases, leaving 5 bases of the junction unmatched. CDR3 length: 13 amino acids. Germline lookup yields CDR1 SNHLY and CDR2 FYNNEI. CDR3 sequence reads: CASRDRVGGELFF. DNA for the CDR3: TGTGCCAGCCGGGACAGGGTTGGCGGGGAGCTGTTTTTT.

This chain links TRBV29-1 with TRBJ1-4, with D uncertain. CDR1 is SQVTM and CDR2 is ANQGSEA in the germline V gene. V shed 3 bases and J shed 3 bases, with 8 bases lying between them. The CDR3 is 13 amino acids. For the CDR3, the DNA is TGCAGCGTTGAGGCCGGGCCTAATGAAAAACTGTTTTTT. Translation gives CSVEAGPNEKLFF.

The chain is built from TRBV6-5 and TRBJ2-1; possibly TRBD1 for D (5 bases). V lost 2 bases and J lost 10, with 9 bases in between. CDR1 is MNHEY, CDR2 SVGAGI, per germline. The CDR3 sequence is 12 residues long. Written as DNA, the CDR3 is TGTGCCAGCAGTTACCGGGCAGGGGAGCAGTTCTTC. It specifies CASSYRAGEQFF.

This chain uses TRBV3-1 with TRBJ1-2, with D possibly matching TRBD1 (6 bases). The CDR3 has 14 amino acids. V gave up 5 bases and J gave up 2 bases, with 12 bases separating them. Germline CDR1 reads LGHDT; CDR2 reads YNNKEL (reference sequence). CDR3 loop: CASSSLDRNYGYTF. The DNA of the CDR3 is TGTGCCAGCAGCTCACTCGACAGGAACTATGGCTACACCTTC.

The chain employs TRBV20-1 and TRBJ1-5; D might be TRBD1 (5 bases). Germline V gene sequence: CDR1 DFQATT, CDR2 SNEGSKA (reference sequence). The CDR3 runs to 15 residues. Trimming stripped 2 bases from V and 4 bases from J, with 15 bases between. The CDR3 is CSARRASGFNQPQHF. CDR3 bases: TGCAGTGCTAGAAGAGCGTCAGGGTTTAATCAGCCCCAGCATTTT.

Written as DNA, the CDR3 is TGTGCCAGCAGTTTTCAGGAGAACACTGAAGCTTTCTTT. It encodes CASSFQENTEAFF. The chain has TRBV7-3 and TRBJ1-1; D gene uncertain. V lost 6 bases and J lost 1, with 9 bases in between. The germline gives CDR1 SGHTA, CDR2 FQGTGA. The CDR3 runs 13 residues.

The chain combines TRBV5-1 with TRBJ2-5, with 9 bases identical to TRBD2. V trimming: 3 bases; J trimming: 2 bases; junction bases outside the gene matches: 5. Per germline, CDR1 SGHRS and CDR2 YFSETQ. The CDR3 is 15 residues long. The CDR3 is CASSSSGGNQETQYF. CDR3 in DNA: TGCGCCAGCAGCTCCAGCGGGGGGAATCAAGAGACCCAGTACTTC.

The rearrangement joins TRBV28 to TRBJ1-1; possible D gene TRBD1, 6 bases. The germline V gene encodes CDR1 MDHEN and CDR2 SYDVKM. The length of the CDR3 is 15 residues. Trimming removed 3 bases at V and 3 bases at J, with 14 bases between. CDR3 sequence reads: CASSFEQGLYTEAFF. CDR3 DNA: TGTGCCAGCAGTTTCGAACAGGGTCTTTACACTGAAGCTTTCTTT.

A few counts support this clonotype. The V gene is TRBV19, the J gene TRBJ1-5; possibly TRBD1 for D (6 bases). This CDR3 is built from 13 residues. Germline V lookup: CDR1 LNHDA, CDR2 SQIVND (reference sequence). With 4 bases removed from V and 4 bases from J, the gap between germline ends came to 8 bases. CDR3: CASSSQGNQPQHF. In DNA, the CDR3 is TGTGCCAGTAGTAGCCAGGGGAATCAGCCCCAGCATTTT. Using reference TRBV19 and TRBJ1-5 for the parts outside the CDR3, the full variable domain is DGGITQSPKYLFRKEGQNVTLSCEQNLNHDAMYWYRQDPGQGLRLIYYSQIVNDFQKGDIAEGYSVSREKKESFPLTVTSAQKNPTAFYLCASSSQGNQPQHFGDGTRLSIL.

CDR3 sequence (DNA): TGTGCCAGCAGTGAGGGTGTCGAGCAGTACTTC. Translation: CASSEGVEQYF. The rearrangement joins TRBV7-8 to TRBJ2-7, with TRBD2 as a possible D gene (5 bases). CDR1 is SGHVS, CDR2 FQNEAQ, per germline. Trimming shortened V by 6 bases and J by 6 bases, and 9 bases separated the two germline ends. CDR3 length equals 11 residues.

The chain combines TRBV30 with TRBJ2-1; D is perhaps TRBD1 (6 bases). This CDR3 comprises 14 residues. Trimming removed 8 bases at V and 3 bases at J, with 17 bases between. Per germline, CDR1 GTSNPN and CDR2 SVGIG (reference sequence). Written as DNA, the CDR3 is TGTGCCACGAACCGGGACATCTACTACAATGAGCAGTTCTTC. Protein: CATNRDIYYNEQFF.

This clonotype was detected once. The gene calls are TRBV11-2 and TRBJ1-1; D perhaps matches TRBD1 (5 bases). CDR3 length: 15 residues. V lost 0 bases to trimming and J lost 4 bases, with 12 bases between them. CDR1 SGHAT and CDR2 FQNNGV come from the germline V gene. This CDR3 reads CASSLDPRAGTEAFF. CDR3 nucleotides: TGTGCCAGCAGCTTAGATCCCAGGGCCGGCACTGAAGCTTTCTTT.

The chain couples TRBV3-1 to TRBJ2-1; 7 bases match TRBD2. The trim removed 3 bases at V and 15 bases at J, leaving 17 bases unmatched. The CDR3 is made up of 15 amino acids. CDR1 and CDR2 from the germline V gene are LGHDT and YNNKEL (reference sequence). For the CDR3, the DNA is TGTGCCAGCAGCCACCCCGGGGGGTCCCTCTATCGTCCGTTCTTC. It encodes CASSHPGGSLYRPFF.